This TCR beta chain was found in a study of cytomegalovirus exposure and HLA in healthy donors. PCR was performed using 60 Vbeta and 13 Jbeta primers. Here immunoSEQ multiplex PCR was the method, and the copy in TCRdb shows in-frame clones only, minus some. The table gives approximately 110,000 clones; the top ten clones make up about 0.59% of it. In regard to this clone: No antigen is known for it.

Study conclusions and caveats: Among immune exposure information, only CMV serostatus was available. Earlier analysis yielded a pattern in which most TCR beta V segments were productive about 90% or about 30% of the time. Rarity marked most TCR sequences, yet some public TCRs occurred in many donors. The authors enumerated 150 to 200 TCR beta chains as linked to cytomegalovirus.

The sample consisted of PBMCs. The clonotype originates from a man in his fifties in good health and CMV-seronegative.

The CDR3 is CASSSGQNLRAFF. The DNA for the CDR3 is TGTGCCAGCAGCTCCGGACAAAATCTCCGCGCTTTCTTT. The chain employs TRBV5-6 and TRBJ1-1; D might be TRBD1 (5 bases). CDR1 and CDR2 (germline): SGHDT, YYEEEE. The CDR3 spans 13 residues. The V gene lost 3 bases and the J gene lost 11 bases, with 17 bases spanning the gap.